Sequencing of this T cell receptor beta chain was carried out in a study of tumor-infiltrating lymphocytes in glioblastoma multiforme. Germline V gives CDR1 MGHRA, CDR2 YSYEKL. This CDR3 spans 13 amino acids. The ends were cut back, 5 bases at V and 2 bases at J, with 9 bases in the middle. A remark on this clonotype: Antigen specificity is unknown.

Study conclusions and caveats: Only one glioblastoma patient had TCR and mutation analysis. The T cells in this sample were not sorted into functional subsets.

TCR beta libraries were built from RNA through three nested multiplex PCR rounds using modified ARM-PCR. No unique molecular identifiers were described for these TCRB libraries. MiXCR was run by TCRdb on the multiplex PCR reads, yielding one entry per CDR3 protein. The sample lists some 14,000 distinct CDR3 sequences, roughly 70% occurring once. The origin of this receptor is a male donor with glioblastoma. This rearrangement joins TRBV4-1 to TRBJ2-5; D perhaps matches TRBD2 (6 bases). The specimen sequenced was brain tumor tissue. The CDR3 DNA follows: TGCGCCAGCAGCTATGCGGGGCAAGAGACCCAGTACTTC. This sequence encodes CASSYAGQETQYF.